What follows is one T cell receptor (beta chain) and its context. There are many counts of this clonotype. The specificity of this receptor is unknown. Base quality data are lacking; no much larger clone is found one base away. This entry comes from a study of T cells in Graves' hyperthyroidism and ophthalmopathy (dated by TCRdb to between 2018 and 2021). About the investigation overall: Peripheral blood samples were taken at the time of initial diagnosis, prior to any treatment. To identify distinguishing TCR V-J signatures, a discovery cohort of around 98 patients was used, comprising some 43 with Graves' ophthalmopathy and around 60 with stable Graves' hyperthyroidism. Prospective prediction of ophthalmopathy was tested in an independent validation cohort consisting of 18 hyperthyroidism patients and 17 patients who later progressed to ophthalmopathy. The approximately 95 discovery patients were divided at random into training and test sets in a 7:3 ratio. Thyroid tissue and blood T-cell repertoires from about six Graves' hyperthyroidism patients were also compared in the study. Once sampling was done, hyperthyroidism patients were given methimazole at a starting dose of 30 mg daily, whereas ophthalmopathy patients were given high-dose intravenous methylprednisolone. According to the paper, TCR Vbeta CDR3 sequencing was carried out on more than 120 peripheral blood samples, which came from under 50 ophthalmopathy, approximately 72 hyperthyroidism and about 17 progressor patients.

Findings and caveats that apply to the study as a whole: No statistical method was used to fix the sample size in advance, and group allocation was not hidden from the investigators. In validation, the model predicted progression to ophthalmopathy with approximately 71% sensitivity and approximately 74% specificity, a median of 6.5 months before onset. Blood samples also contained most of the expanded thyroid clonotypes (frequency above 0.001), which suggests that blood repertoires may reflect thyroid immune responses. A 13 V-J signature model separated ophthalmopathy from stable hyperthyroidism, with approximately 87% sensitivity and roughly 81% specificity in cross-validation and 80%/75% in testing.

In the ophthalmopathy patients, disease was moderately to severely active, with a Clinical Activity Score of 3 or more, a NOSPECS grade of 4 or more, and a duration of less than 3 months. The study excluded patients with uncontrolled infections, other autoimmune diseases, pregnancy or lactation. Clinical symptoms, serum thyroxine and TRAb, thyroid ultrasound, and orbital computed tomography formed the basis for the diagnoses. PBMCs were isolated from 7.5 to 10 ml of fresh peripheral blood by Ficoll-Paque density gradient centrifugation. Total RNA was extracted with Trizol reagent, and quality was checked on an Agilent 2100 Bioanalyzer. The germline V gene (reference sequence) supplies CDR1 DFQATT and CDR2 SNEGSKA. V trim: 3 bases; J trim: 0 bases; unmatched bases: 5. The CDR3, from cysteine to phenylalanine, totals 16 residues. Solely the CDR3 DNA is kept, with 48 bases framed from the first base.

The TCR beta CDR3 regions were amplified from RNA transcripts. The first round of RT-PCR for the TCR CDR3 was performed with the HTBI primer set and the Qiagen OneStep RT-PCR kit. A second multiplex PCR round built the libraries, followed by size selection and purification. The libraries were sequenced on an Illumina HiSeq2000 using paired-end 100 bp reads. Per the original workflow: Raw data were processed with SOAPnuke, discarding reads with adapters, uncalled bases, mean Phred below 15, or no exact constant-primer or identifier match. High-quality paired reads were merged using COPE v1.2.5, and each unique nucleotide sequence was defined as a clonotype. MiTCR v1.1 was used to align clonotypes to the IMGT TRBV, TRBD and TRBJ reference segments. Only V-J combinations with frequency above 0.0001, covering about 99% of repertoires, were analysed. A TCS score was defined as the ratio between F50 (clonal expansion) and ExV (chaos), using BLOSUM62-based TCRdist between CDR3 peptides within each V-J. Welch's t-statistics and random forest reduced 500 to 650 V-J features to 13, which were used in a naive Bayes classifier (R e1071). TCRdb handled the public reads itself, with Q25 trimming in fastp and clone calling in MiXCR, and kept productive beta chains. Identical CDR3 protein sequences are pooled into one entry, listed with their most common genes and DNA. The V and J calls and clone size come from TCRdb's table, not from the authors' own analysis. The sample table shows hundreds of thousands of distinct CDR3 sequences, and 14% to 15% are seen once. Approximately 13% of the sample lies in the top ten.

Sequencing was carried out using blood. This receptor was taken from a man aged 18 to 30 with Graves' ophthalmopathy. The V and J segments used are TRBV20-1 and TRBJ2-5, and 12 junction bases match TRBD1. CDR3 protein: CSASGTGGGYQETQYF. The bases are TGCAGTGCTAGCGGGACAGGGGGCGGGTACCAAGAGACCCAGTACTTC.